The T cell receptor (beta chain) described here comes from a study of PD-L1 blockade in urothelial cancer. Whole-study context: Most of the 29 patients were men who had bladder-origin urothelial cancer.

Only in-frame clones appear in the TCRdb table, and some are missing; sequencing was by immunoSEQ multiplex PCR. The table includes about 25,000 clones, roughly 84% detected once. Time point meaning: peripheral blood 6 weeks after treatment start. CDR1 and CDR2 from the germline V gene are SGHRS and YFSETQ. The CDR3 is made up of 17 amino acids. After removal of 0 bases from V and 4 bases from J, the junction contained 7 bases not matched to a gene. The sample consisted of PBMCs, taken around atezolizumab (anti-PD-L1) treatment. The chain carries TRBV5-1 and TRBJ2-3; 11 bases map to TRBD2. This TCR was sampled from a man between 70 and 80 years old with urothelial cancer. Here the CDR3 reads CASSLATSGSGADTQYF. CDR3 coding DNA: TGCGCCAGCAGCTTGGCTACTAGCGGGAGTGGAGCAGATACGCAGTATTTT.